This record looks at one T cell receptor (beta chain) sequence and its context. The sample originates from a study of blood T cell repertoires in COVID-19. For the study at large: The origin of the acute and convalescent COVID-19 samples was the United States, Italy and Spain. In each case, the material was cDNA or gDNA derived from T cells, B-cell-depleted T cells, or PBMCs.

V was trimmed by 0 bases and J by 5 bases, leaving 10 bases between them. Germline loops: CDR1 LNHDA, CDR2 SQIVND (reference sequence). The CDR3 length is 14 residues. How the authors handled the data: Quantification of nucleated cells was approximated via reference gene primer amplification. Produced via immunoSEQ multiplex PCR; TCRdb's table is partial and in-frame only. V and J calls and clone size are those listed in that table; D and trimming were worked out from the DNA. The table shows over 150,000 clones, with less than 85% occurring only once. The sample was peripheral blood. The gene calls are TRBV19 and TRBJ1-1; D gene ambiguous. This receptor was taken from a woman between 50 and 59 years old with acute or convalescent COVID-19. Written as DNA, the CDR3 is TGTGCCAGTAGTATAGAGGGCAGCAAAACTGAAGCTTTCTTT. It is translated as CASSIEGSKTEAFF.